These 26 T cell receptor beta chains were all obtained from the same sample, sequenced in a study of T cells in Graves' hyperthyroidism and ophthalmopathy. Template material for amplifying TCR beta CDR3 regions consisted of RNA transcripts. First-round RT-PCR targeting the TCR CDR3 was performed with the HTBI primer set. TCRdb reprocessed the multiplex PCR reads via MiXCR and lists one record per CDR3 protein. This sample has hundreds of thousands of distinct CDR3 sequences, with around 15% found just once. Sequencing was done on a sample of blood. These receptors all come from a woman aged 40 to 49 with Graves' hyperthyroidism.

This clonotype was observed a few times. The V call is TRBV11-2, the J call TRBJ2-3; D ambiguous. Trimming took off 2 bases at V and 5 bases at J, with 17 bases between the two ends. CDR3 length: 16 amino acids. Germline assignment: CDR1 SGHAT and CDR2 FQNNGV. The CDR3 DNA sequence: TGTGCCAGCAGCTTAATGGGTAATGCAGGAAAAGATACGCAGTATTTT. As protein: CASSLMGNAGKDTQYF. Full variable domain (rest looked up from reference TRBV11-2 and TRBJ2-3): EAGVAQSPRYKIIEKRQSVAFWCNPISGHATLYWYQQILGQGPKLLIQFQNNGVVDDSQLPKDRFSAERLKGVDSTLKIQPAKLEDSAVYLCASSLMGNAGKDTQYFGPGTRLTVL.

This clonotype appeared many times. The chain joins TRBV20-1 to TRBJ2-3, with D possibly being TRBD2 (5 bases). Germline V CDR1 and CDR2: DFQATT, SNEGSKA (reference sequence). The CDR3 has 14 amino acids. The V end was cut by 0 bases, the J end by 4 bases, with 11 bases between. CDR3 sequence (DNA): TGCAGTGCTAGAGATGGGAGAAGCGCAGATACGCAGTATTTT. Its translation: CSARDGRSADTQYF.

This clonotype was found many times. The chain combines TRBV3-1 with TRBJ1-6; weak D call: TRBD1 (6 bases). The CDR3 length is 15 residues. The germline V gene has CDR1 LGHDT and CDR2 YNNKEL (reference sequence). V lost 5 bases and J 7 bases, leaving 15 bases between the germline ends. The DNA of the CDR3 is TGTGCCAGCAGCTCCCAGGGGACGGAGAATTCACCCCTCCACTTT. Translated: CASSSQGTENSPLHF.

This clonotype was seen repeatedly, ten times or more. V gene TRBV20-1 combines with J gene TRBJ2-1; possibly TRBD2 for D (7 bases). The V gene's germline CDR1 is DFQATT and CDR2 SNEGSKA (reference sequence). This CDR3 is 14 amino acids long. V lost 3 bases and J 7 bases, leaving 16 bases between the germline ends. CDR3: CSASIQGGGNEQFF. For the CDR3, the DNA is TGCAGTGCTAGTATCCAAGGGGGGGGGAATGAGCAGTTCTTC.

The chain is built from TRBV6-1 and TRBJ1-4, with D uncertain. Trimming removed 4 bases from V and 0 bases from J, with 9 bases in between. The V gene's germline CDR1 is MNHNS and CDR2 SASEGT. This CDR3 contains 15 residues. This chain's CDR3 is CASSVQIATNEKLFF. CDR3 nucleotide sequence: TGTGCCAGCAGTGTGCAGATCGCAACTAATGAAAAACTGTTTTTT.

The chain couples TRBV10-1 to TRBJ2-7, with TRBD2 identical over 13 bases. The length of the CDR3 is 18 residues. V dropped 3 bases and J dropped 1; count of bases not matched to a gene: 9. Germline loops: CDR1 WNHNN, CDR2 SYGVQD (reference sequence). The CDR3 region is CASSDSTSGRAMSYEQYF. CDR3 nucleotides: TGCGCCAGCAGTGATTCAACTAGCGGGAGGGCCATGTCCTACGAGCAGTACTTC.

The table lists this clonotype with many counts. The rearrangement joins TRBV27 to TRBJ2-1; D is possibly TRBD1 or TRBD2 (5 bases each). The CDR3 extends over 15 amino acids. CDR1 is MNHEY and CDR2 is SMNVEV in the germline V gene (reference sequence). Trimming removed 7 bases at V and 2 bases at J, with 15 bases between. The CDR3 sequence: CASKDGRGTYNEQFF. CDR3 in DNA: TGTGCCAGCAAGGACGGCCGGGGCACCTACAATGAGCAGTTCTTC.

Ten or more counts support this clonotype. The CDR3 protein is CASSLDGRDRGTEAFF. CDR3 sequence (DNA): TGTGCCAGCAGCTTAGATGGACGGGACAGGGGAACTGAAGCTTTCTTT. The chain joins TRBV11-2 to TRBJ1-1, with 10 bases identical to TRBD1. J was trimmed by 5 bases and V by 0 bases; bases with no gene match: 6. Germline CDR1 is SGHAT and CDR2 is FQNNGV. The CDR3 covers 16 residues.

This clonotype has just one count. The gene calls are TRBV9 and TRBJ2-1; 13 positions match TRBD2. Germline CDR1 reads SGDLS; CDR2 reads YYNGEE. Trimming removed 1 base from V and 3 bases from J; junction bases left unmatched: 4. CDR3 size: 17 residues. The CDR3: CASSVSTSGRLYNEQFF. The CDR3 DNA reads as TGTGCCAGCAGCGTATCGACTAGCGGGAGGCTCTACAATGAGCAGTTCTTC.

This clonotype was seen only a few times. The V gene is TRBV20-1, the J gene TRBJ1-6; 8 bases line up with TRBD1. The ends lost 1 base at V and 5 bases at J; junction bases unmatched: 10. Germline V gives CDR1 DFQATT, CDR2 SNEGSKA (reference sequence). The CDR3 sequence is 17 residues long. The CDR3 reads CSARGGTGGLDNSPLHF. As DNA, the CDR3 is TGCAGTGCTAGAGGTGGGACAGGTGGTTTGGATAATTCACCCCTCCACTTT.

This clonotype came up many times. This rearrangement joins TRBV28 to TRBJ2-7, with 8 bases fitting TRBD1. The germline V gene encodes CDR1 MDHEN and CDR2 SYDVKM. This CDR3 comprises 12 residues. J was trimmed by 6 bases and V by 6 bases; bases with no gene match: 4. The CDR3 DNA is TGTGCCAGCAGCAAGACAGGGGTCGAGCAGTACTTC. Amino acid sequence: CASSKTGVEQYF.

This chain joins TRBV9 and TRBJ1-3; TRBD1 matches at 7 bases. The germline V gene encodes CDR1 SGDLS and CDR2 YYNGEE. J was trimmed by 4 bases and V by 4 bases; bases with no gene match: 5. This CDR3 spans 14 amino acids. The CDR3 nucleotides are TGTGCCAGCAGCCAGGGGGAAGGGGGAAACACCATATATTTT. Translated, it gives CASSQGEGGNTIYF. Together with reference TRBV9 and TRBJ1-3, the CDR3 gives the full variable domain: DSGVTQTPKHLITATGQRVTLRCSPRSGDLSVYWYQQSLDQGLQFLIQYYNGEERAKGNILERFSAQQFPDLHSELNLSSLELGDSALYFCASSQGEGGNTIYFGEGSWLTVV.

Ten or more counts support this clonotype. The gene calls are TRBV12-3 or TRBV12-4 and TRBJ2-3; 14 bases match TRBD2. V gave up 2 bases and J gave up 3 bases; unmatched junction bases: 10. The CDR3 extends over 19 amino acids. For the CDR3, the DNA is TGTGCCAGCAGTTTAATACTAGGACTAGCGGGAGGTGGGACAGATACGCAGTATTTT. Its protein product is CASSLILGLAGGGTDTQYF.

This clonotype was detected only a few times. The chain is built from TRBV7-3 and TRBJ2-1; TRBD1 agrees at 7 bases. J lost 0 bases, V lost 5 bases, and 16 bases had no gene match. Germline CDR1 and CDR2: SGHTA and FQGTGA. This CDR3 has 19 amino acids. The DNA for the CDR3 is TGTGCCAGCAGCCGACAGGGCGCGAGTATACGTGGCTCCTACAATGAGCAGTTCTTC. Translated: CASSRQGASIRGSYNEQFF.

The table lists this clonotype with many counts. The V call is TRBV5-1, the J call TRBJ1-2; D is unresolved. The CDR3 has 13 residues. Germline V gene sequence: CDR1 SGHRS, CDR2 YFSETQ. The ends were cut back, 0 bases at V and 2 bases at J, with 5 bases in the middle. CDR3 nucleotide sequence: TGCGCCAGCAGCTTGGCCACCAACTATGGCTACACCTTC. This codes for CASSLATNYGYTF.

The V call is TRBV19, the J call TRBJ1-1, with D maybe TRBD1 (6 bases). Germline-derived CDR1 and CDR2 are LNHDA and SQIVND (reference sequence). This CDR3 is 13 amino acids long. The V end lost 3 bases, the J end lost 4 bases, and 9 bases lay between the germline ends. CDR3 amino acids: CASSITGSTEAFF. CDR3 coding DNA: TGTGCCAGTAGTATCACAGGGAGCACTGAAGCTTTCTTT.

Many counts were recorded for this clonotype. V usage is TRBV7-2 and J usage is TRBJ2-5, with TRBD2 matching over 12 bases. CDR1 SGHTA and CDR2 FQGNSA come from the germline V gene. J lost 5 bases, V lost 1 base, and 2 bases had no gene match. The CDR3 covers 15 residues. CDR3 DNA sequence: TGTGCCAGCAGCTTAGGGGGGACTAGCGGGGAGACCCAGTACTTC. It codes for CASSLGGTSGETQYF.

The CDR3 loop is CASSQDESGANYGYTF. The CDR3 DNA reads TGCGCCAGCAGCCAAGACGAATCAGGGGCTAACTATGGCTACACCTTC. V and J are TRBV4-1 and TRBJ1-2, with D possibly being TRBD1 (6 bases). The CDR3 length is 16 residues. Germline V gene data show CDR1 as MGHRA and CDR2 as YSYEKL. Trimming pared 0 bases from V and 0 bases from J, leaving 11 bases between.

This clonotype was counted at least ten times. For the CDR3, the DNA is TGTGCCAGCAGTCCCGGGACTAGTGGAACAGATACGCAGTATTTT. As protein: CASSPGTSGTDTQYF. This rearrangement joins TRBV27 to TRBJ2-3; 8 bases match TRBD2. V was pared by 5 bases and J by 3 bases, with 7 bases of the junction left unmatched. CDR3 length: 15 residues. The germline gives CDR1 MNHEY, CDR2 SMNVEV (reference sequence).

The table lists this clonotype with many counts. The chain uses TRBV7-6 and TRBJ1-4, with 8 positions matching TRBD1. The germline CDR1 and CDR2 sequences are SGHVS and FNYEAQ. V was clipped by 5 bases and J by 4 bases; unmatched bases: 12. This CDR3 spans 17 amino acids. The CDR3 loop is CASSPDRVDPVNEKLFF. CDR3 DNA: TGTGCCAGCAGCCCGGACAGGGTAGATCCCGTTAATGAAAAACTGTTTTTT.

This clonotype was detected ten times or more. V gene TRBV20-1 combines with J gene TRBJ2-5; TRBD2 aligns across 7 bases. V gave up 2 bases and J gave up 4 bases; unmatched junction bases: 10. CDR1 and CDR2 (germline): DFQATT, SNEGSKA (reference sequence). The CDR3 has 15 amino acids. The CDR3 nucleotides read TGCAGTGCTAGATCCCTTTTGGGAGGGCCAGAGACCCAGTACTTC. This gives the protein CSARSLLGGPETQYF.

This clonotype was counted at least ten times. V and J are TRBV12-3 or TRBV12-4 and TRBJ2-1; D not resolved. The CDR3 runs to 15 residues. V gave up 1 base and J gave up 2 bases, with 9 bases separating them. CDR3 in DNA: TGTGCCAGCAGTTTAGGCCCTCGGCCCTACAATGAGCAGTTCTTC. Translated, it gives CASSLGPRPYNEQFF.

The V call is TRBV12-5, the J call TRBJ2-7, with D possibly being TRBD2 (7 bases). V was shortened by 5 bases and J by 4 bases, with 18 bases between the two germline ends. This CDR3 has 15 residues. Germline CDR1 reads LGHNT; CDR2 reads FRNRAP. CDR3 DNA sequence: TGTGCTAGTGGTCCCGGTGGGGGGGCGGAATACGAGCAGTACTTC. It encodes CASGPGGGAEYEQYF.

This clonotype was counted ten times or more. The CDR3: CASSFHDGTTEAFF. Here the CDR3 DNA reads TGCGCCAGCAGCTTTCACGACGGGACCACTGAAGCTTTCTTT. The rearrangement links TRBV5-1 to TRBJ1-1; weak D call: TRBD1 (5 bases). The V and J ends lost 2 bases and 4 bases respectively, with 12 bases between them. From germline, CDR1 is SGHRS and CDR2 YFSETQ. This CDR3 is built from 14 residues.

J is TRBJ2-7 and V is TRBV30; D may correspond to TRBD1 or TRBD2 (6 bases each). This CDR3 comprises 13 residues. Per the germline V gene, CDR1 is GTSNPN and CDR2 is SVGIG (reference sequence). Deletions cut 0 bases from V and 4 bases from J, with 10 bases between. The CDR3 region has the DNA TGTGCCTGGAGTGTTAGGGGGGCGTACGAGCAGTACTTC. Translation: CAWSVRGAYEQYF.

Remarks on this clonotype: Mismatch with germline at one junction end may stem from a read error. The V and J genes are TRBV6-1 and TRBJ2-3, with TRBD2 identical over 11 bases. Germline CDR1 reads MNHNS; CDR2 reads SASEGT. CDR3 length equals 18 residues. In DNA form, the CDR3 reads TGTGCCAGCAGTGTTTTGGCCGGGACTAGCGGTCTTCAAGATACGCGGTATTTT. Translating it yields CASSVLAGTSGLQDTRYF.